Below, 10 T cell receptor beta chains from the same sample are listed, as sequenced in a study of vaccination effects on CD4 cells after COVID-19. Antigen-specific CD4+ T cells were first expanded with viral peptide pools by the ViraFEST assay and only then sequenced. Once cultured for roughly nine days, the cells underwent separation to obtain CD4+ T cells. Everyone in the study got two shots of either the BNT162b2 or mRNA-1273 vaccine. These receptors have no identified antigens. Using immunoSEQ multiplex PCR, the repertoire was profiled, and TCRdb retains in-frame clones only, with some absent. The data show about 32,000 clones, with about 70% seen just once and 12% held by the top ten. Sequences were derived from CD4+ T cells from PBMCs cultured with HCoV-229E spike peptides, sampled after COVID-19 vaccination. These receptors originate from a human donor who received a COVID-19 vaccine.

The chain links TRBV30 to TRBJ2-3; D is uncertain. Looked up from germline, CDR1 is GTSNPN and CDR2 is SVGIG (reference sequence). Trimming stripped 2 bases from V and 4 bases from J, with 7 bases between. The CDR3 consists of 12 residues. Here the CDR3 reads CAWSWGPDTQYF. CDR3 bases: TGTGCCTGGAGTTGGGGTCCAGATACGCAGTATTTT. The full variable domain, in which reference TRBV30 and TRBJ2-3 provide the parts outside the CDR3, is SQTIHQWPATLVQPVGSPLSLECTVEGTSNPNLYWYRQAAGRGLQLLFYSVGIGQISSEVPQNLSASRPQDRQFILSSKKLLLSDSGFYLCAWSWGPDTQYFGPGTRLTVL.

This clone was counted a few times. The chain carries TRBV5-1 and TRBJ1-3; D is possibly TRBD1 (5 bases). The CDR3 covers 14 residues. Per the germline V gene, CDR1 is SGHRS and CDR2 is YFSETQ. V was shortened by 1 base and J by 4 bases, with 9 bases between the two germline ends. DNA of the CDR3: TGCGCCAGCAGCTTGTCAGGGCAGGGAAACACCATATATTTT. Amino acid sequence: CASSLSGQGNTIYF.

The J gene is TRBJ1-4, the V gene TRBV11-2; no firm D call. CDR1 and CDR2 (germline): SGHAT, FQNNGV. The CDR3 is 13 amino acids. V gave up 1 base and J gave up 4 bases, with 4 bases separating them. The CDR3: CASSLGFNEKLFF. As DNA, the CDR3 is TGTGCCAGCAGCTTAGGGTTTAATGAAAAACTGTTTTTT.

This sequence joins TRBV6-1 and TRBJ1-1; D uncertain. Germline values: CDR1 MNHNS, CDR2 SASEGT. The CDR3 runs to 13 residues. V lost 2 bases and J 6 bases, leaving 10 bases between the germline ends. CDR3 in amino acids: CASSEMGFAEAFF. As DNA, the CDR3 is TGTGCCAGCAGTGAAATGGGTTTCGCTGAAGCTTTCTTT.

The CDR3 bases are TGTGCCAGCACCCTCCCCACTGACAGGATTAGCACAGATACGCAGTATTTT. Protein product: CASTLPTDRISTDTQYF. The V call is TRBV5-6, the J call TRBJ2-3; D might be TRBD1 (6 bases). CDR1 and CDR2 (germline): SGHDT, YYEEEE. Trimming stripped 6 bases from V and 0 bases from J, with 20 bases between. The CDR3 is 17 amino acids. The variable domain in full, completed from reference TRBV5-6 and TRBJ2-3, reads DAGVTQSPTHLIKTRGQQVTLRCSPKSGHDTVSWYQQALGQGPQFIFQYYEEEERQRGNFPDRFSGHQFPNYSSELNVNALLLGDSALYLCASTLPTDRISTDTQYFGPGTRLTVL.

The chain uses TRBV11-2 and TRBJ2-1; 10 bases align to TRBD2. The CDR3 length is 19 residues. The V and J ends lost 1 base and 4 bases, in that order; junction bases with no gene match: 13. Germline lookup yields CDR1 SGHAT and CDR2 FQNNGV. CDR3 residues: CASSLGSWSGGARYNEQFF. DNA for the CDR3: TGTGCCAGCAGCTTAGGCTCTTGGAGCGGGGGGGCGCGATACAATGAGCAGTTCTTC.

V usage is TRBV18 and J usage is TRBJ2-5, with 9 positions matching TRBD1. In germline, CDR1 is KGHSH, CDR2 LQKENI. V dropped 3 bases and J dropped 5; count of bases not matched to a gene: 13. The CDR3 runs to 17 residues. In DNA form, the CDR3 reads TGTGCCAGCTCACCCCGGCTCGTGACAGGGGGTACGGAGACCCAGTACTTC. This sequence encodes CASSPRLVTGGTETQYF.

The chain links TRBV6-5 to TRBJ2-5, with 7 bases that match TRBD1. The CDR3 totals 15 residues. Germline trimming cut 10 bases from V and 6 bases from J; bases unmatched to any gene: 17. Germline V CDR1 and CDR2: MNHEY, SVGAGI. CDR3 bases: TGTGCCACGTCAACGGGGACAGCGCACCGGAAGACCCAGTACTTC. Protein product: CATSTGTAHRKTQYF.

This clone has just one count. The chain recombines TRBV6-5 with TRBJ2-7; 16 positions agree with TRBD2. The germline gives CDR1 MNHEY, CDR2 SVGAGI. V shed 6 bases, J shed 6 bases, and the junction held 5 bases outside the gene matches. This CDR3 is built from 15 residues. This CDR3 reads CASSYGTSGGGEQYF. DNA of the CDR3: TGTGCCAGCAGCTACGGGACTAGCGGGGGGGGCGAGCAGTACTTC.

This chain uses TRBV11-1 with TRBJ2-1; the D gene is possibly TRBD1 (5 bases). Germline-derived CDR1 and CDR2 are SGHAT and FQDESV (reference sequence). With 5 bases removed from V and 4 bases from J, the gap between germline ends came to 15 bases. This CDR3 spans 15 amino acids. Written as DNA, the CDR3 is TGTGCCAGCAGCGCCCTAGGGGCGAGATACAATGAGCAGTTCTTC. Translated: CASSALGARYNEQFF.